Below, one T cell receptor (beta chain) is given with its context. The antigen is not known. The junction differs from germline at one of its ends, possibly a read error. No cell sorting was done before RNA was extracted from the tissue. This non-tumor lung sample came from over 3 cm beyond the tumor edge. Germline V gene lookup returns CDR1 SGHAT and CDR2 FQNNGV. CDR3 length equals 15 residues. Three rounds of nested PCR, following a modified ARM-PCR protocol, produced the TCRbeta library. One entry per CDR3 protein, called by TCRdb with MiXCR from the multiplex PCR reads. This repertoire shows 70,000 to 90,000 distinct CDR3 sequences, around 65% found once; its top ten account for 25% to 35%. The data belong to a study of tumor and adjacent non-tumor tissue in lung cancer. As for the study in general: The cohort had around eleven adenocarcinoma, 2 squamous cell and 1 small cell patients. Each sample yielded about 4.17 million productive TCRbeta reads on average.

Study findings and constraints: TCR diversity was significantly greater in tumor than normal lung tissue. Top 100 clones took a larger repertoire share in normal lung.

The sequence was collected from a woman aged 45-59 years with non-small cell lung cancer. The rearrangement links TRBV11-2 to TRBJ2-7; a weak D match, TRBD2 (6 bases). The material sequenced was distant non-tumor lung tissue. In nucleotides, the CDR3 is TGTGCGAGCAGCTTATCGGGCTGGGACTCCTACGAGCATTACTTC. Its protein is CASSLSGWDSYEHYF.